The present TCR beta chain was sequenced within a study of spatial heterogeneity in lung cancer. The time point was: sample taken at primary tumor resection. Unsorted samples of tumor, nontumor lung or frozen PBMC had their whole RNA sequenced. Samples came from roughly 72 TRACERx patients with untreated early-stage lung cancer. A unique molecular identifier was attached to every TCR cDNA molecule. TCRdb re-derived calls from the 5' RACE reads in MiXCR, one entry per CDR3 protein. The sample yields almost 75,000 distinct CDR3 sequences, about an eighth seen once. CDR1 and CDR2 (germline): DFQATT, SNEGSKA (reference sequence). The V gene end was trimmed by 5 bases and the J gene end by 3 bases; junction bases not matched to a gene: 5. The CDR3 extends over 13 amino acids.

This sample comprised PBMCs, obtained at surgery. This chain joins TRBV20-1 and TRBJ1-1; 8 bases fit TRBD1. The clonotype originates from a male donor with early-stage non-small cell lung cancer. The CDR3 spells CSAPDRGDTEAFF. The CDR3 DNA is TGCAGTGCTCCCGACAGGGGTGACACTGAAGCTTTCTTT.